Presented here are 3 T cell receptor beta chains from one specimen sequenced in a study of T cell repertoires in cytomegalovirus infection. MiXCR was run by TCRdb on the reads, yielding one entry per CDR3 protein. Among 250,000 to 300,000 distinct CDR3 sequences listed, 25% were seen once. The specimen sequenced was PBMCs. The receptors here all came from a human donor in good health (CMV status not recorded). Some clones in this sample may be carry-over from other donors' samples.

This clonotype was seen repeatedly, ten times or more. The chain has TRBV28 and TRBJ1-1; D perhaps matches TRBD1 (5 bases). CDR1 is MDHEN, CDR2 SYDVKM, per germline. Trimming took off 6 bases at V and 1 base at J, with 12 bases between the two ends. The CDR3 has 14 residues. The CDR3 loop reads CASRDSTANTEAFF. The CDR3, as DNA: TGTGCCAGCAGGGACTCGACAGCGAACACTGAAGCTTTCTTT.

V usage is TRBV6-2 or TRBV6-3 and J usage is TRBJ2-7, with 8 bases that match TRBD2. The CDR3 loop spans 15 amino acids. Germline V CDR1 and CDR2: MNHEY, SVGEGT. The ends lost 6 bases at V and 3 bases at J; junction bases unmatched: 10. The chain's CDR3 is CASSHGLAHLYEQYF. CDR3 coding DNA: TGTGCCAGCAGCCACGGACTAGCCCACCTCTACGAGCAGTACTTC.

This clonotype showed up many times. The gene calls are TRBV4-3 and TRBJ1-1; D remains ambiguous. Germline V lookup: CDR1 LGHNA, CDR2 YSLEER. Trimming took off 1 base at V and 10 bases at J, with 13 bases between the two ends. The CDR3 has 13 residues. The CDR3 sequence: CASSQAGLLGAFF. For the CDR3, the DNA is TGCGCCAGCAGCCAAGCAGGTCTCCTGGGAGCTTTCTTT.